The sequence of this T cell receptor beta chain was determined in a study of CD8 T cells in ankylosing spondylitis. Study findings and constraints: With a CD8+ phenotype, disease-linked clones were relatively rare in peripheral blood. Reported data indicate significant enrichment of disease-linked clones within matched ankylosing spondylitis synovial fluid. A motif in TCR beta, a set of under ten highly homologous variants, appeared characteristic of ankylosing spondylitis blood. Earlier authors reported some of these motif variants in reactive arthritis synovial fluid and blood.

Only a few counts were recorded for this clonotype. What it binds is unknown. Each TCR beta library was made by quantitative 5'-RACE that incorporated molecular barcodes. TCRdb re-called the 5' RACE reads through MiXCR, storing one row per CDR3 protein. The sample has over 450,000 distinct CDR3 sequences, about 12% seen once; the top ten hold under 7.5%. The germline V gene has CDR1 SGHKS and CDR2 YYEKEE (reference sequence). The CDR3 totals 15 residues. V lost 4 bases and J lost 5; bases outside the gene matches: 10. V is TRBV5-5 and J is TRBJ1-2; 8 bases agree with TRBD1. The sequencing sample was made of blood, either unsorted or a sorted T cell fraction (not recorded which). This TCR was sampled from a male donor with ankylosing spondylitis. CDR3 protein: CASSQRTGLGYGYTF. CDR3 bases: TGTGCCAGCAGCCAAAGGACAGGGTTGGGGTATGGCTACACCTTC. Full variable domain (missing parts from reference TRBV5-5 and TRBJ1-2): DAGVTQSPTHLIKTRGQQVTLRCSPISGHKSVSWYQQVLGQGPQFIFQYYEKEERGRGNFPDRFSARQFPNYSSELNVNALLLGDSALYLCASSQRTGLGYGYTFGSGTRLTVV.